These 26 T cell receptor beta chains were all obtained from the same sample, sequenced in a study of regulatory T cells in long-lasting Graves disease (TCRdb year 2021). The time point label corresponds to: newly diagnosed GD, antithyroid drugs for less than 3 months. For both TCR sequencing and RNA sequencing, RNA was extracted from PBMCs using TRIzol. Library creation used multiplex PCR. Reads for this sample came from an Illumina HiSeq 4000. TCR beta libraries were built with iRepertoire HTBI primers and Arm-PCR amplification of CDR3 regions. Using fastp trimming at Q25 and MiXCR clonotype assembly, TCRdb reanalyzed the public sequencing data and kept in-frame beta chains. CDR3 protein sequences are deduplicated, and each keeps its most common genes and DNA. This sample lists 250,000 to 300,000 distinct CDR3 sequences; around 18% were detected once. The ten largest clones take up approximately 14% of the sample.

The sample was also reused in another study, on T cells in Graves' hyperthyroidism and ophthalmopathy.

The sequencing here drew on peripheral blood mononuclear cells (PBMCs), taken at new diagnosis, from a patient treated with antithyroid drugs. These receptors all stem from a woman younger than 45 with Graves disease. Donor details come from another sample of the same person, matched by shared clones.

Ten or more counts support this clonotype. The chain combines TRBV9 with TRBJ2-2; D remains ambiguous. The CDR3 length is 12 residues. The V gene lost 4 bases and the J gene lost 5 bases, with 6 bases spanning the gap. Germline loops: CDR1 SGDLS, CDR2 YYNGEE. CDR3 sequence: CASSWATGELFF. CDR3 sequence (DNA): TGTGCCAGCAGCTGGGCTACCGGGGAGCTGTTTTTT. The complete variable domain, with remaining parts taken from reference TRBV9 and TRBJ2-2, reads DSGVTQTPKHLITATGQRVTLRCSPRSGDLSVYWYQQSLDQGLQFLIQYYNGEERAKGNILERFSAQQFPDLHSELNLSSLELGDSALYFCASSWATGELFFGEGSRLTVL.

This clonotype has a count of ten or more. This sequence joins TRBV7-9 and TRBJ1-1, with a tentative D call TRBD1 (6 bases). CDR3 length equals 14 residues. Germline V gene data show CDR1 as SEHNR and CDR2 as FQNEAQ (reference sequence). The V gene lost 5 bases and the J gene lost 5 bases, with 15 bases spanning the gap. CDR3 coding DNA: TGTGCCAGCAGCAAGGCGGACAGTTTTACTGAAGCTTTCTTT. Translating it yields CASSKADSFTEAFF.

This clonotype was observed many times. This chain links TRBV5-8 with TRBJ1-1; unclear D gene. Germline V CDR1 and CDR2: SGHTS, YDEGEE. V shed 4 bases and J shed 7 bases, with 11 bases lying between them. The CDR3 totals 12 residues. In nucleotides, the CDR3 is TGTGCCAGCAGCCCCATCGAAGTTGAAGCTTTCTTT. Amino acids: CASSPIEVEAFF.

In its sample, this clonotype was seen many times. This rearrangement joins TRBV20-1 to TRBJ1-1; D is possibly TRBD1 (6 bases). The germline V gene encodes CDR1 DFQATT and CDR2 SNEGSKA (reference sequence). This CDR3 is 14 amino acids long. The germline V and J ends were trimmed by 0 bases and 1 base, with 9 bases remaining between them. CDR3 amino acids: CSARDSTGNTEAFF. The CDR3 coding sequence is TGCAGTGCTAGAGATTCGACAGGGAACACTGAAGCTTTCTTT.

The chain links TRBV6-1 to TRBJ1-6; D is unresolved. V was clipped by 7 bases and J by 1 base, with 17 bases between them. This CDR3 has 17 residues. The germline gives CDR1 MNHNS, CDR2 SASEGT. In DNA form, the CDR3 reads TGTGCCAGCAAATCAACAGCCTCCTGGTCCTATAATTCACCCCTCCACTTT. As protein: CASKSTASWSYNSPLHF.

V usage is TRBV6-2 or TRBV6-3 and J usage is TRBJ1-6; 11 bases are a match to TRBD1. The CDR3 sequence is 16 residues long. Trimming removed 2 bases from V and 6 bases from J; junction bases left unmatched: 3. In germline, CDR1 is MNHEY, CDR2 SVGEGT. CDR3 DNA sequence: TGTGCCAGCAGTTACACCGGGACAGGGGGTAATTCACCCCTCCACTTT. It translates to CASSYTGTGGNSPLHF.

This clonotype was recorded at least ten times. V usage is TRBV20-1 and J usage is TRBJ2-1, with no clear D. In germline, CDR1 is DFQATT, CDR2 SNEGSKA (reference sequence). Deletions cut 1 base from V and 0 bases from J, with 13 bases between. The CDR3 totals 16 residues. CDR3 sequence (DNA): TGCAGTGCTAGAGTGGCAGGAACCCCCTCCTACAATGAGCAGTTCTTC. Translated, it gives CSARVAGTPSYNEQFF.

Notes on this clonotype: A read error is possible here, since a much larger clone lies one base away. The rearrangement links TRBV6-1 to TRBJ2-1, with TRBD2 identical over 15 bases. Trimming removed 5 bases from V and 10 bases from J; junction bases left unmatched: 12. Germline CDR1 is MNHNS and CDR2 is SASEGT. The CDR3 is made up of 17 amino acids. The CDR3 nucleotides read TGTGCCAGCAGTCAACTCCCGGGACTAGCGGGGGGCTACGAGCAGTTCTTC. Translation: CASSQLPGLAGGYEQFF.

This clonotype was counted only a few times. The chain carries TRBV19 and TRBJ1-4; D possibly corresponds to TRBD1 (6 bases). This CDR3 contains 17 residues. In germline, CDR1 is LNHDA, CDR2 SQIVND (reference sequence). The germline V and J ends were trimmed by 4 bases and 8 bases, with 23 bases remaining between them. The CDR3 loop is CASSRPLRRGLPEKLFF. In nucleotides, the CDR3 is TGTGCCAGTAGTAGGCCCCTCAGAAGGGGGTTGCCAGAAAAACTGTTTTTT.

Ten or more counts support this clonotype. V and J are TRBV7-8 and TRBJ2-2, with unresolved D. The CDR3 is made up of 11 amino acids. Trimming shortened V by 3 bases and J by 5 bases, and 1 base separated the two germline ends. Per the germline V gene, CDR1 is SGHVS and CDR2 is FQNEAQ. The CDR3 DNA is TGTGCCAGCAGCTTTACCGGGGAGCTGTTTTTT. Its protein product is CASSFTGELFF.

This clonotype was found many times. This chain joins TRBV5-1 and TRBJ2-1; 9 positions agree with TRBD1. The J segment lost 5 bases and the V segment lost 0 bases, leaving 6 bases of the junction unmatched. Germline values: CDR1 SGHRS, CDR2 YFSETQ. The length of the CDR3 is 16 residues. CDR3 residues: CASSLVGTGSNNEQFF. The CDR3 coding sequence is TGCGCCAGCAGCTTGGTGGGGACAGGGTCTAACAATGAGCAGTTCTTC.

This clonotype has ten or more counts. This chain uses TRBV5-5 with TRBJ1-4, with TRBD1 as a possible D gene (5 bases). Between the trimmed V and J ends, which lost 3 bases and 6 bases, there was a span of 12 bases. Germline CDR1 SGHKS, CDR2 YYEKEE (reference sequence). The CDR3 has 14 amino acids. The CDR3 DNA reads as TGTGCCAGCAGCTCGGGGGTAATTGATGAAAAACTGTTTTTT. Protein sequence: CASSSGVIDEKLFF.

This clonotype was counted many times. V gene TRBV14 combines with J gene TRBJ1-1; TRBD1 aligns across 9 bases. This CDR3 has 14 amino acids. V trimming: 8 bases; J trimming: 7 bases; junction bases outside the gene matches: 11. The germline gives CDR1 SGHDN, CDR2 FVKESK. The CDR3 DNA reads TGTGCCAGCGGGGACAGGGATAACCCCGGTGAAGCTTTCTTT. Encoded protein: CASGDRDNPGEAFF.

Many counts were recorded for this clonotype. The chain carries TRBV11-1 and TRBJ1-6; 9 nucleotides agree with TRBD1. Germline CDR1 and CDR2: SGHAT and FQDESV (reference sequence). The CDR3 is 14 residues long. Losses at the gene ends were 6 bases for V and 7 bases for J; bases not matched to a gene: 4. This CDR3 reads CASSRDRANSPLHF. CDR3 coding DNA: TGTGCCAGCAGTCGGGACAGGGCAAATTCACCCCTCCACTTT.

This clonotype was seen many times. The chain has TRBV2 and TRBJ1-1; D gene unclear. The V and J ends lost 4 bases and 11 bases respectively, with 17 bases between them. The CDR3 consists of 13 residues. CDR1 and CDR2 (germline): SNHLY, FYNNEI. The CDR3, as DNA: TGTGCCAGCAGTGCCACACCCCTTATGGGGGCTTTCTTT. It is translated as CASSATPLMGAFF.

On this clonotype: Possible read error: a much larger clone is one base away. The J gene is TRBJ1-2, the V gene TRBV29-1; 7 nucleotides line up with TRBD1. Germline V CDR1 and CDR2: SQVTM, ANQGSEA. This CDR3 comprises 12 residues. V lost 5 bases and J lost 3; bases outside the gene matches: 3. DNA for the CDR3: TGCAGCGTTCTCGACAGGGACTATGGCTACACCTTC. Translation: CSVLDRDYGYTF.

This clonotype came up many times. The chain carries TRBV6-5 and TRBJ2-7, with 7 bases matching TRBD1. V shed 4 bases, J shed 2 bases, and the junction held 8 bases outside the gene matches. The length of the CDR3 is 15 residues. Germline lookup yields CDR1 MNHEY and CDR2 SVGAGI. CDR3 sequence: CASSSASDRPYEQYF. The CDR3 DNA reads TGTGCCAGCAGTTCTGCCTCGGACAGGCCCTACGAGCAGTACTTC.

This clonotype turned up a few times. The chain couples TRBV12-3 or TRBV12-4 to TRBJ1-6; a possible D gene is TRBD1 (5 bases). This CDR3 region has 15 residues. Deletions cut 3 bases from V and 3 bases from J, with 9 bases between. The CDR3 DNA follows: TGTGCCAGCAGTTTTCTGACAGACTATAATTCACCCCTCCACTTT. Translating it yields CASSFLTDYNSPLHF.

In DNA form, the CDR3 reads TGTGCCTGGAGTGTACGACCCCCTACGGAAAAACTGTTTTTT. It encodes CAWSVRPPTEKLFF. This sequence joins TRBV30 and TRBJ1-4; D unclear. Trimming cost V 0 bases and J 8 bases, with 13 bases left between them. This CDR3 comprises 14 residues. The germline V gene encodes CDR1 GTSNPN and CDR2 SVGIG (reference sequence).

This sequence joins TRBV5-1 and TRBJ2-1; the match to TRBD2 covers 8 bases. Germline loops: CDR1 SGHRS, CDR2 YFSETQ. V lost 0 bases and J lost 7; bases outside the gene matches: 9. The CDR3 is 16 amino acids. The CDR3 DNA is TGCGCCAGCAGCTTGGGCGTAGCGGGGAGGGCTAATGAGCAGTTCTTC. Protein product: CASSLGVAGRANEQFF.

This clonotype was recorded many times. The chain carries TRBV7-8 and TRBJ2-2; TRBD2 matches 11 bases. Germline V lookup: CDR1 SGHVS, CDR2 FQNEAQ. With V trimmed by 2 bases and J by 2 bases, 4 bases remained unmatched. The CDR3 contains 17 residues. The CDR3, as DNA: TGTGCCAGCAGCTTAACTAGCGGGGGACCTAACACCGGGGAGCTGTTTTTT. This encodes CASSLTSGGPNTGELFF.

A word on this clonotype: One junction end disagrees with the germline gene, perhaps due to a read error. Here the CDR3 DNA reads TGTGCTAGCAGCCAAGGACAGGGGGACACCATATATTTT. Protein sequence: CASSQGQGDTIYF. This rearrangement joins TRBV7-7 to TRBJ1-3; 10 nucleotides agree with TRBD1. Germline V lookup: CDR1 SSHAT, CDR2 FNYEAQ (reference sequence). The length of the CDR3 is 13 residues.

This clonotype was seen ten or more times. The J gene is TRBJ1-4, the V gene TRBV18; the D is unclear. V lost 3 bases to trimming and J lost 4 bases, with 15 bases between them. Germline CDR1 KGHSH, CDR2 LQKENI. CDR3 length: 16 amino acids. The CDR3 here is CASSPRPTADNEKLFF. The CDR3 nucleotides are TGTGCCAGCTCACCTCGGCCCACAGCCGATAATGAAAAACTGTTTTTT.

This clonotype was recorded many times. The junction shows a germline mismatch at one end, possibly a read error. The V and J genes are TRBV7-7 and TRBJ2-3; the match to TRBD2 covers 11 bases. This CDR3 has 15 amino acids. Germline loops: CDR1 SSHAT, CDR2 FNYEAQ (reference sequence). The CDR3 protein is CASSPTSGGADTQYF. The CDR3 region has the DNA TGTGCTAGCAGCCCAACTAGCGGGGGCGCAGATACGCAGTATTTT.

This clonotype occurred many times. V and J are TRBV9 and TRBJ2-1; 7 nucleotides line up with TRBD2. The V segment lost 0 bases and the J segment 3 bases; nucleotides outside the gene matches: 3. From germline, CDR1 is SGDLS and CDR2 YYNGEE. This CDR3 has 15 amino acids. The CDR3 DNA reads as TGTGCCAGCAGCGTAGTCGGCGGGGGCTACAATGAGCAGTTCTTC. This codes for CASSVVGGGYNEQFF.

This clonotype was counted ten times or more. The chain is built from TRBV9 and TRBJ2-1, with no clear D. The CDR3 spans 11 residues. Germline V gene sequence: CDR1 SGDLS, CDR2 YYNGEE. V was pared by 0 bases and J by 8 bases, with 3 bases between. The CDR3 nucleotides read TGTGCCAGCAGCGTAGAGGATGAGCAGTTCTTC. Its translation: CASSVEDEQFF.